The clone carrying this T cell receptor (beta chain) was found once. This sample was taken from a study of CDR3 diversity in severe acne. Each CDR3 protein is one row after TCRdb ran MiXCR on the PCR reads. The top ten clones hold roughly 11% of a sample with about 90,000 distinct CDR3 sequences, around 47% of them seen once. Trimming cost V 5 bases and J 7 bases, with 18 bases left between them. This CDR3 contains 14 residues. Germline V gene sequence: CDR1 SEHNR, CDR2 FQNEAQ (reference sequence). This chain links TRBV7-9 with TRBJ2-7; possible D gene TRBD1, 5 bases. The material sequenced was blood. The origin of this receptor is a male donor with severe acne vulgaris. The chain's CDR3 is CASSEGDTAGEQYF. CDR3 sequence (DNA): TGTGCCAGCAGCGAAGGGGATACAGCAGGGGAGCAGTACTTC.